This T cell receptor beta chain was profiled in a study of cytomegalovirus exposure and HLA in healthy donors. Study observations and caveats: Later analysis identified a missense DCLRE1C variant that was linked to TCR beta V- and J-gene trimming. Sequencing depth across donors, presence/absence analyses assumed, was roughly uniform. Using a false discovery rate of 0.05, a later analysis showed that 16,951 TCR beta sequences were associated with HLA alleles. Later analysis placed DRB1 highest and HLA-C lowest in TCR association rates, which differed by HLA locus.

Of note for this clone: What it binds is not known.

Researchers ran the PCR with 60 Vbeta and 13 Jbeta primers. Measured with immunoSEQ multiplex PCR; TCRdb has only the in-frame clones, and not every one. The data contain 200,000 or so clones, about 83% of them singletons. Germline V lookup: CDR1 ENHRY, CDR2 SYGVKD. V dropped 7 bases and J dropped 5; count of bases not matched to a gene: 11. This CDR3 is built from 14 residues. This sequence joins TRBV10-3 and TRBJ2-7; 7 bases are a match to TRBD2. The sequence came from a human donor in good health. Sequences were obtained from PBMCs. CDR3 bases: TGTGCCATCACGAGGGTCCCCCGGGGGGACGAGCAGTACTTC. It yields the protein CAITRVPRGDEQYF.